The entry below describes one T cell receptor (beta chain). The protocol was immunoSEQ multiplex PCR, while the TCRdb copy is restricted to in-frame clones and leaves out a portion. The data show 150,000 to 200,000 clones, approximately 85% seen once. This specimen comes from a study of blood T cell repertoires in COVID-19. Study background: Both acute and convalescent COVID-19 samples were obtained from the United States, Italy and Spain. T cells, B-cell-depleted T cells, or PBMCs supplied cDNA or gDNA.

Germline V gene sequence: CDR1 SGHNT, CDR2 YYREEE (reference sequence). The CDR3 covers 13 residues. V was clipped by 1 base and J by 5 bases, with 9 bases between them. This sequence joins TRBV5-4 and TRBJ2-5, with a possible D match to TRBD1 (5 bases). Sequencing was done on a sample of peripheral blood. The clonotype comes from a woman of 80 years or more with acute or convalescent COVID-19. CDR3: CASSLQGRETQYF. The CDR3 region has the DNA TGTGCCAGCAGCTTGCAGGGTAGGGAGACCCAGTACTTC. Based on the CDR3 plus reference TRBV5-4 and TRBJ2-5, the full variable domain is ETGVTQSPTHLIKTRGQQVTLRCSSQSGHNTVSWYQQALGQGPQFIFQYYREEENGRGNFPPRFSGLQFPNYSSELNVNALELDDSALYLCASSLQGRETQYFGPGTRLLVL.